This T cell receptor beta chain was documented in a study of T cell repertoires in cytomegalovirus infection. Study-level background: Indications of both CMV infection and matching HLA type were provided by public TCR beta signatures.

Study-wide results and caveats: Dominant in the ex vivo response were TCR beta clonotypes restricted by HLA-C and specific for CMV.

TCRdb reprocessed the reads with MiXCR, giving one entry per CDR3 protein. The data show hundreds of thousands of distinct CDR3 sequences, 29% seen once. From germline, CDR1 is SEHNR and CDR2 FQNEAQ (reference sequence). The V end lost 1 base, the J end lost 1 base, and 13 bases lay between the germline ends. The CDR3 consists of 16 residues. On this clonotype itself: Its antigen is still unknown.

The starting material was cultured PBMCs, obtained from culture after CMV antigen stimulation. This clonotype originated in a human donor in good health (CMV status not recorded). Some clones in this sample may be carry-over from other donors' samples. The chain carries TRBV7-9 and TRBJ2-5; D remains ambiguous. CDR3 nucleotides: TGTGCCAGCAGCTTAGACTTGATGGGCGTCCAAGAGACCCAGTACTTC. Protein sequence: CASSLDLMGVQETQYF.